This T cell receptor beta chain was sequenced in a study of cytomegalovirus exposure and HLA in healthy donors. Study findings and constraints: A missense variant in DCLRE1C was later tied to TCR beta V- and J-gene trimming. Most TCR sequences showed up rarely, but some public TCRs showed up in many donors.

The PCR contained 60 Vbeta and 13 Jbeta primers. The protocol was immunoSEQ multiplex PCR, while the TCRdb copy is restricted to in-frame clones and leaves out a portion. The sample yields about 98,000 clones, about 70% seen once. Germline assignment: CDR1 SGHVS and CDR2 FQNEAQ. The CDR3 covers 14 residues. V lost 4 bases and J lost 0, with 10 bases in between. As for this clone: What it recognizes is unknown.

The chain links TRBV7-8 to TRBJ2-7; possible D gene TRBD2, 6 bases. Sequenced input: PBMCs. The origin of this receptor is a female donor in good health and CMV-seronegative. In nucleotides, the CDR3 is TGTGCCAGCAGCTCGGTGACTAGCTCCTACGAGCAGTACTTC. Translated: CASSSVTSSYEQYF.